This T cell receptor beta chain came from a study of shared clonotypes between healthy human individuals. About the study: Donors, aged 18 to 49, were two women and three men. Whole-study findings and limits: Sampling involved blood alone; tissue repertoires likely differ. What limited the represented genetic and exposure-history diversity was the small number of donors. How much donors shared clonotypes was expected to be affected by sequencing depth.

This clone occurred once. Antigen unknown. Sequenced by immunoSEQ multiplex PCR; TCRdb stores in-frame clones only, minus some. Of about 490,000 clones listed, 76% are singletons. The CDR3 is made up of 15 amino acids. Germline V gene lookup returns CDR1 MDHEN and CDR2 SYDVKM. The V gene lost 3 bases and the J gene lost 1 base, with 9 bases spanning the gap. The chain couples TRBV28 to TRBJ2-2; tentatively, D is TRBD2 (6 bases). The receptor's source is a woman aged 40-49 years in good health. Some clones in this sample may be carry-over from other donors' samples. Specimen: PBMCs. The CDR3 spells CASSFGGMNTGELFF. The CDR3 DNA sequence: TGTGCCAGCAGTTTCGGCGGGATGAACACCGGGGAGCTGTTTTTT.